This TCR beta chain was sequenced during a study of blood T cell repertoires in COVID-19. Turning to the study itself: From T cells, B-cell-depleted T cells, or PBMCs came the material, which was cDNA or gDNA.

Profiled with immunoSEQ multiplex PCR; TCRdb holds only in-frame clones, not every one. The data show around 190,000 clones, 88% seen once. The CDR3 sequence is 14 residues long. V lost 1 base and J 9 bases, leaving 13 bases between the germline ends. Per germline, CDR1 SGHTA and CDR2 FQGNSA. The clonotype comes from a man in his late teens or twenties with active or convalescent COVID-19. This chain uses TRBV7-2 with TRBJ2-1; a weak D match, TRBD2 (6 bases). The source material was peripheral blood. CDR3 sequence reads: CASSLVREMGEQFF. Written as DNA, the CDR3 is TGTGCCAGCAGCTTAGTACGGGAGATGGGTGAGCAGTTCTTC.